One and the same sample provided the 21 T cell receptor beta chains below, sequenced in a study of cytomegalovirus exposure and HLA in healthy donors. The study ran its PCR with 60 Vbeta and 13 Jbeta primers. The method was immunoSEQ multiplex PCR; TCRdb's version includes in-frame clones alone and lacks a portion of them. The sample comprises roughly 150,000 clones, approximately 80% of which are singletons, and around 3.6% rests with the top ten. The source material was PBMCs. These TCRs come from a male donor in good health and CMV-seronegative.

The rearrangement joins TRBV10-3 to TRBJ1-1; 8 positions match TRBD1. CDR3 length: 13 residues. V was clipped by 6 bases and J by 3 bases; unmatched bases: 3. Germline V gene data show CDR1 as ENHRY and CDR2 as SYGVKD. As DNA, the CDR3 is TGTGCCATCAGGGACAGGGAAGACACTGAAGCTTTCTTT. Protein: CAIRDREDTEAFF.

CDR3: CASSDPRDNIHPSYEQYF. The DNA for the CDR3 is TGTGCCAGCAGTGACCCTCGGGACAACATACACCCCTCCTACGAGCAGTACTTC. The chain joins TRBV2 to TRBJ2-5, with a weak D call TRBD1 (6 bases). The last part of the DNA fits TRBJ2-7 better; the J call may be wrong. Germline CDR1 reads SNHLY; CDR2 reads FYNNEI. The CDR3 totals 18 residues.

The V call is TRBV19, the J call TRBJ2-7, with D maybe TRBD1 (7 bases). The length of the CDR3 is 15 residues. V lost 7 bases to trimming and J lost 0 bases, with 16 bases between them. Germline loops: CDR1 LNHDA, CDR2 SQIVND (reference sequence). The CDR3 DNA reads TGTGCCAGTAACCATGGGACAGCGGGCTCCTACGAGCAGTACTTC. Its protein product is CASNHGTAGSYEQYF.

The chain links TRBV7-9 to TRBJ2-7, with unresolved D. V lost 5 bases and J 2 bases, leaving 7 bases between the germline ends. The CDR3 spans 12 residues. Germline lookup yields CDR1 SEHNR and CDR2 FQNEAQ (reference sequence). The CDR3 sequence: CASSPIPYEQYF. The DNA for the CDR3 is TGTGCCAGCAGCCCAATTCCCTACGAGCAGTACTTC.

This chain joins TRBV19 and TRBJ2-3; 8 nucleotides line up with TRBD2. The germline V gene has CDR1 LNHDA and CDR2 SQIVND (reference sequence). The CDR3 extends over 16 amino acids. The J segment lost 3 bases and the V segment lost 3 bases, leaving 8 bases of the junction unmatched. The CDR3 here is CASSIRREERTDTQYF. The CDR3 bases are TGTGCCAGTAGTATCCGGCGGGAGGAGAGGACAGATACGCAGTATTTT.

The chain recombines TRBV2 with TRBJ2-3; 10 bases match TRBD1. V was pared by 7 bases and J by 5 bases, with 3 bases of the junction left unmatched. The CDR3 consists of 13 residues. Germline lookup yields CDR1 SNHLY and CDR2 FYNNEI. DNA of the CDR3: TGTGCCAGCATGACAGGGGGCAAAGATACGCAGTATTTT. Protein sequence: CASMTGGKDTQYF.

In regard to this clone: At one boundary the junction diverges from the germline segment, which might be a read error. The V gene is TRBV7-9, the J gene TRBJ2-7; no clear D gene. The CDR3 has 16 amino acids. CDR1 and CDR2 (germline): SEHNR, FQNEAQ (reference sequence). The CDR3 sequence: CSSSLDRLGELYEQYF. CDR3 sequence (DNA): TGTTCCAGCAGCTTAGATCGACTCGGAGAATTATACGAGCAGTACTTC.

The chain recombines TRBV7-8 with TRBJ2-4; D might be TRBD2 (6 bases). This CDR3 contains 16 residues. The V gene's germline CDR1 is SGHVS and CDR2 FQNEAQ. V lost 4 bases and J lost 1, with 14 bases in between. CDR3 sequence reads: CASSSKVGGAKNIQYF. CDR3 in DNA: TGTGCCAGCAGCTCAAAGGTGGGAGGTGCCAAAAACATTCAGTACTTC.

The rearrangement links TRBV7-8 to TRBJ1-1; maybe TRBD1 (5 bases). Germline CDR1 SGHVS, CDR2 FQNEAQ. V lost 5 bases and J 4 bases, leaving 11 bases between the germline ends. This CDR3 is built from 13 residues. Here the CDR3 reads CASSQNRGTEAFF. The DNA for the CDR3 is TGTGCCAGCAGCCAAAATAGGGGCACTGAAGCTTTCTTT.

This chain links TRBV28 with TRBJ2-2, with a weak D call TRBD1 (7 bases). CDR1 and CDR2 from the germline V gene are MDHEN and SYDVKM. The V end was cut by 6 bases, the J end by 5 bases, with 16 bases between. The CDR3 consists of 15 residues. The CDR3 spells CASRPSRGATGELFF. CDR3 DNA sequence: TGTGCCAGCAGGCCATCCAGGGGGGCGACCGGGGAGCTGTTTTTT.

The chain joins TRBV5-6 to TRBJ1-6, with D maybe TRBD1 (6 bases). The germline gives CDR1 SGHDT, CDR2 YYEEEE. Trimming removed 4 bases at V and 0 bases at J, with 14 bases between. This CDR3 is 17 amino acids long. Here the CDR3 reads CASSIRGQSSYNSPLHF. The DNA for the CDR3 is TGTGCCAGCAGCATCCGCGGACAGAGCTCCTATAATTCACCCCTCCACTTT.

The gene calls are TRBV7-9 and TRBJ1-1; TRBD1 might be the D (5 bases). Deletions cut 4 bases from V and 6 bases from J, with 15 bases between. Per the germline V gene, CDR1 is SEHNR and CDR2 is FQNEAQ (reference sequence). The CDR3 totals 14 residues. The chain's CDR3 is CASSSRGNRAEAFF. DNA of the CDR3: TGTGCCAGCAGCTCGCGGGGCAACCGAGCTGAAGCTTTCTTT. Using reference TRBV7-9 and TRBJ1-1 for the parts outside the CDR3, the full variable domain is DTGVSQNPRHKITKRGQNVTFRCDPISEHNRLYWYRQTLGQGPEFLTYFQNEAQLEKSRLLSDRFSAERPKGSFSTLEIQRTEQGDSAMYLCASSSRGNRAEAFFGQGTRLTVV.

In DNA form, the CDR3 reads TGCGCCAGCAGCCAAGATTTGGCTTTCGGAAACACCATATATTTT. Translated: CASSQDLAFGNTIYF. The genes are TRBV4-3 and TRBJ1-3; D unresolved. Germline V CDR1 and CDR2: LGHNA, YSLEER. The CDR3 length is 15 residues. V lost 0 bases, J lost 4 bases, and 10 bases lay in between.

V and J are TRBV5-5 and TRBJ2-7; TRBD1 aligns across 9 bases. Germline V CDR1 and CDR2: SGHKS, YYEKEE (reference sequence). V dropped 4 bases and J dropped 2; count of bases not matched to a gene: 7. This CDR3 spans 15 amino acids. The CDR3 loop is CASSRLQGATYEQYF. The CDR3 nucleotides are TGTGCCAGCAGCCGCTTACAGGGGGCGACCTACGAGCAGTACTTC.

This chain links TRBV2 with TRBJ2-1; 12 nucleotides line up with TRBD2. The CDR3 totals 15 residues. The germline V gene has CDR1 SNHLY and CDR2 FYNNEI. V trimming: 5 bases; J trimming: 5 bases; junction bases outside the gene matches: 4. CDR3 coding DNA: TGTGCCAGCAGTTCTAGCGGGGGGGCCCACAATGAGCAGTTCTTC. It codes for CASSSSGGAHNEQFF.

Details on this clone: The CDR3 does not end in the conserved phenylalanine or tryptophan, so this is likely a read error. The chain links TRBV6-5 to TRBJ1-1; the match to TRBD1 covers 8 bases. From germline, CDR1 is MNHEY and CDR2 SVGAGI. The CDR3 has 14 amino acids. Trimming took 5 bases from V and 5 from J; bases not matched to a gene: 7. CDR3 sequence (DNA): TGTGCCAGCAGTCTCCGGACAGGGCGGACTGAAGCTTTCCTT. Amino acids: CASSLRTGRTEAFL.

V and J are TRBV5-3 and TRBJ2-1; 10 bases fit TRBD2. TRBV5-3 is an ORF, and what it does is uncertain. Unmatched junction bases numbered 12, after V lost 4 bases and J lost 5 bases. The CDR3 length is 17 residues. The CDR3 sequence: CARSPMAGTSVHNEQFF. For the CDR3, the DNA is TGTGCCAGAAGCCCAATGGCAGGGACTAGCGTCCACAATGAGCAGTTCTTC.

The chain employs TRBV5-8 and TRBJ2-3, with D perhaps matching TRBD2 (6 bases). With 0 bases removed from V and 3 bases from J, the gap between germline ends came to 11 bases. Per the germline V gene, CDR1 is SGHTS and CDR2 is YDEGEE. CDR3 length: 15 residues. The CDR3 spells CASSLAGGPTDTQYF. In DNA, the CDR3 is TGTGCCAGCAGCTTGGCCGGGGGTCCGACAGATACGCAGTATTTT.

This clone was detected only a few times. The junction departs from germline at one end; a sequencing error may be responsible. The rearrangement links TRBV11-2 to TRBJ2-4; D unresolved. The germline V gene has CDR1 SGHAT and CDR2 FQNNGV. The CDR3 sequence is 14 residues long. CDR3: CASSSRLAKNSQYF. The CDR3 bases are TGTGCCAGCAGCTCCCGTTTGGCCAAAAACAGTCAGTACTTC.

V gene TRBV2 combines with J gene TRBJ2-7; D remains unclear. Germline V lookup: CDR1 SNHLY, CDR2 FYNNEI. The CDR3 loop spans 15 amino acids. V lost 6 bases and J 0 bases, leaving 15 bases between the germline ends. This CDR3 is CASRANQEGSYEQYF. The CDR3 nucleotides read TGTGCCAGCAGGGCAAATCAGGAAGGCTCCTACGAGCAGTACTTC.

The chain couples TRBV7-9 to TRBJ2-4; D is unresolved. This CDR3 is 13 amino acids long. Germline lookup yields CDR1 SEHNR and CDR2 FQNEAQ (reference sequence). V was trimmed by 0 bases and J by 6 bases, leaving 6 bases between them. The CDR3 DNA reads TGTGCCAGCAGCTTAGCGGGCCTAAACATTCAGTACTTC. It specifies CASSLAGLNIQYF.